This TCR beta chain stems from a study of T-cell memory formation after mild COVID-19. The wider study: Largely, the TCR clusters proved donor specific. The study, taken as a whole, reports: Shrinking CD4+ clones resided mostly in CM and EM, and CD8+ ones in EMRA. Cross-reactive memory apparently joined, as some responding clones appeared in pre-infection memory.

This clonotype was seen many times. Its antigen is still unknown. Germline lookup yields CDR1 MNHEY and CDR2 SMNVEV (reference sequence). V shed 4 bases and J shed 3 bases, with 4 bases lying between them. The CDR3 spans 11 residues. Barcoded TCR alpha and TCR beta cDNA libraries with UMIs came from 5'RACE using constant-segment primers. TCRdb processed the 5' RACE reads anew with MiXCR; each CDR3 protein has one entry. The sample has approximately 410,000 distinct CDR3 sequences; less than 25% are singletons. V and J are TRBV27 and TRBJ2-7, with D hard to call. What was sequenced was PBMCs or a T cell subset sorted from them (not recorded which). This receptor was obtained from an adult woman who had mild COVID-19 (a few samples of this study predate the infection). Cell type and time point are not known. The DNA of the CDR3 is TGTGCCAGCAGTTCCCGCTACGAGCAGTACTTC. It codes for CASSSRYEQYF.